This T cell receptor beta chain was recovered during a study of OX40 agonist ivuxolimab in advanced cancers. The wider study: The diagnoses of dose-escalation patients were hepatocellular carcinoma, melanoma, renal cell or head and neck cancer. Averaging about 60 years in age, with a range of about 23 to 79, the cohort was approximately 83% male.

Per the germline V gene, CDR1 is LNHDA and CDR2 is SQIVND (reference sequence). Trimming removed 6 bases from V and 4 bases from J; junction bases left unmatched: 13. This CDR3 is built from 17 residues. Study-level findings and limits: The study did not work out the antigen specificity of the expanded peripheral T cells.

Remarks on this clone: What it binds is not known.

Peripheral blood came from all dose cohorts at three timepoints. Measured with immunoSEQ multiplex PCR; TCRdb has only the in-frame clones, and not every one. The sample lists approximately 65,000 clones; roughly 87% were seen once. The chain employs TRBV19 and TRBJ2-2; 8 bases fit TRBD2. The input for sequencing was CD4+ or CD8+ T cells sorted from blood, taken in a trial of the OX40 agonist ivuxolimab. The TCR sequence derives from an adult with an advanced solid tumor such as melanoma, head and neck, liver or kidney cancer. The CDR3 sequence is CASSTGTRSTSTGELFF. CDR3 coding DNA: TGTGCCAGTAGCACCGGGACTAGGAGTACGAGCACCGGGGAGCTGTTTTTT.